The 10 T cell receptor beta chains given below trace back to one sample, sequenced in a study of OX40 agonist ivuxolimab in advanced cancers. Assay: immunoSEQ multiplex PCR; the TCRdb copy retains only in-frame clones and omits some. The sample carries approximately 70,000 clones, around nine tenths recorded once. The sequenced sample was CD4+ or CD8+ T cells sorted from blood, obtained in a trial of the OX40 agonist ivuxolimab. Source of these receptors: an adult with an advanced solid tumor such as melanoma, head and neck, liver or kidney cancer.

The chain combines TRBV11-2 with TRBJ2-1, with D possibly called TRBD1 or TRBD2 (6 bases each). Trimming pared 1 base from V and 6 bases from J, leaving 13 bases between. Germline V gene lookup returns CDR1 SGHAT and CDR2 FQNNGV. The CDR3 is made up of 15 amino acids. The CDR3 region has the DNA TGTGCCAGCAGCTTAGTAGGGGGGCGAAGCAATGAGCAGTTCTTC. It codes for CASSLVGGRSNEQFF.

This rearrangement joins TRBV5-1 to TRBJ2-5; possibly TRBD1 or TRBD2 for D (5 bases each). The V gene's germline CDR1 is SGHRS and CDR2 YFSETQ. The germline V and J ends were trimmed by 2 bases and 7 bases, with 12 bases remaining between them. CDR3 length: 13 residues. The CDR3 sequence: CASSLGDGRTQYF. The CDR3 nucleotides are TGCGCCAGCAGCTTAGGGGACGGCAGGACCCAGTACTTC.

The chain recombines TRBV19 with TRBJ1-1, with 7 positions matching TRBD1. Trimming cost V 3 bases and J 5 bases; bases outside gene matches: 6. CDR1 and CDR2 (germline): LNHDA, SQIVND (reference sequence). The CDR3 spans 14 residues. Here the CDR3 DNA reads TGTGCCAGTAGTATTGAGGGGGCGCTTACTGAAGCTTTCTTT. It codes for CASSIEGALTEAFF.

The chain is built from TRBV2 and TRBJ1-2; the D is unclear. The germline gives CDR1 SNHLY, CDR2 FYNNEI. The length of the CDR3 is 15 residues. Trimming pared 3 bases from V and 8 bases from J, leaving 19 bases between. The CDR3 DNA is TGTGCCAGCAGTGAGCAAAGCCCCAGTCGGGAGGGCTACACCTTC. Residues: CASSEQSPSREGYTF.

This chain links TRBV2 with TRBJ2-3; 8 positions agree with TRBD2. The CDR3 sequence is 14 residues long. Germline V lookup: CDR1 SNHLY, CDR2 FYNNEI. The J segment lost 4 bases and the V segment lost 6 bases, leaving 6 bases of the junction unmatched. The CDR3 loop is CASRLGLDADTQYF. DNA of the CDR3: TGTGCCAGCAGGCTGGGACTAGACGCAGATACGCAGTATTTT. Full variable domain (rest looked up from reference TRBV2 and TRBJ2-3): EPEVTQTPSHQVTQMGQEVILRCVPISNHLYFYWYRQILGQKVEFLVSFYNNEISEKSEIFDDQFSVERPDGSNFTLKIRSTKLEDSAMYFCASRLGLDADTQYFGPGTRLTVL.

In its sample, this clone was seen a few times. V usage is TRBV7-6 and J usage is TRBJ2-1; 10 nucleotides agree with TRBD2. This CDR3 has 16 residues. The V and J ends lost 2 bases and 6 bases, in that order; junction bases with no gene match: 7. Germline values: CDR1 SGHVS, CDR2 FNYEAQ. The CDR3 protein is CASSLLSSGSSNEQFF. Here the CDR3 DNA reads TGTGCCAGCAGCTTATTATCTAGCGGGAGTTCCAATGAGCAGTTCTTC.

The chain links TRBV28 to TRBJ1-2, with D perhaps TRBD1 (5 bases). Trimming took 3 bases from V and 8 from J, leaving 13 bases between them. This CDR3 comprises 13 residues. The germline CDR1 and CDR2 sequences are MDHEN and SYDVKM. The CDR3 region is CASSFGASWGYTF. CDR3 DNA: TGTGCCAGCAGTTTTGGGGCCAGTTGGGGCTACACCTTC.

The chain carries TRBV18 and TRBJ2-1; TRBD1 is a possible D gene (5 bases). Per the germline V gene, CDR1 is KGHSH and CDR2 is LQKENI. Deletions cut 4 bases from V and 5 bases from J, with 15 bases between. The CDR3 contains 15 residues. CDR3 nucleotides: TGTGCCAGCTCACTCGCAGGGAATCAGAACAATGAGCAGTTCTTC. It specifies CASSLAGNQNNEQFF.

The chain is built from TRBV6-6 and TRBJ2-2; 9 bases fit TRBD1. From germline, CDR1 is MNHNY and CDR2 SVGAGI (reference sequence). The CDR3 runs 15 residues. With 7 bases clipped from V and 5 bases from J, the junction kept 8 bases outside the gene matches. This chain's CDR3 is CASILQGAGTGELFF. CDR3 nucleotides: TGTGCCAGCATCCTACAGGGGGCAGGAACCGGGGAGCTGTTTTTT.

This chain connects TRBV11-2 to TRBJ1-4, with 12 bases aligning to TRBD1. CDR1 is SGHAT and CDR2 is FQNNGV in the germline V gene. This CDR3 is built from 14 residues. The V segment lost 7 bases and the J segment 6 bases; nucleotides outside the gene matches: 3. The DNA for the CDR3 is TGTGCCAGCAAGGGACAGGGGGCGGATGAAAAACTGTTTTTT. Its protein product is CASKGQGADEKLFF.